This passage covers 21 T cell receptor beta chains from one sample sequenced in a study of blood T cell repertoires in COVID-19. Clones were sequenced by immunoSEQ multiplex PCR, and TCRdb holds only the in-frame ones, with some missing. The sample includes approximately 150,000 clones, roughly nine tenths of them seen just once. Specimen: peripheral blood. These receptors were collected from a man between 18 and 35 years old with COVID-19, enrolled during active disease.

This clone was detected a few times. The V gene is TRBV6-6, the J gene TRBJ1-6, with a tentative D call TRBD1 (6 bases). Germline lookup yields CDR1 MNHNY and CDR2 SVGAGI (reference sequence). The CDR3 totals 15 residues. The V end lost 6 bases, the J end lost 7 bases, and 16 bases lay between the germline ends. This CDR3 is CASSPLRGRNSPLHF. In DNA form, the CDR3 reads TGTGCCAGCAGCCCCCTCAGGGGTAGGAATTCACCCCTCCACTTT.

The chain uses TRBV27 and TRBJ1-2; D gene ambiguous. The germline V gene has CDR1 MNHEY and CDR2 SMNVEV (reference sequence). Trimming cost V 0 bases and J 6 bases, with 8 bases left between them. The CDR3 covers 13 residues. The CDR3 nucleotides are TGTGCCAGCAGTTTATCAGAACATCATGGCTACACCTTC. It encodes CASSLSEHHGYTF.

This chain links TRBV6-2 or TRBV6-3 with TRBJ1-2, with 9 bases fitting TRBD1. J lost 8 bases, V lost 6 bases, and 10 bases had no gene match. The CDR3 runs to 14 residues. Germline loops: CDR1 MNHEY, CDR2 SVGEGT. CDR3 bases: TGTGCCAGCAGCCGCCCCGGGACAGGGAAGGGCTACACCTTC. Translated, it gives CASSRPGTGKGYTF.

This clone turned up a few times. The chain joins TRBV2 to TRBJ1-2, with D uncertain. This CDR3 spans 12 amino acids. Germline V lookup: CDR1 SNHLY, CDR2 FYNNEI. V dropped 6 bases and J dropped 7 bases, with 12 bases sitting between them. The CDR3 sequence: CASRTTAAGYTF. The CDR3 bases are TGTGCCAGCAGGACAACAGCGGCTGGCTACACCTTC.

The chain has TRBV30 and TRBJ1-5, with 10 bases that match TRBD1. This CDR3 has 16 residues. The V and J ends lost 0 bases and 5 bases, in that order; junction bases with no gene match: 7. CDR1 GTSNPN and CDR2 SVGIG come from the germline V gene (reference sequence). The CDR3 region has the DNA TGTGCCTGGAGTGTACGGAGGACAGGGGGTTATCAGCCCCAGCATTTT. It yields the protein CAWSVRRTGGYQPQHF.

The V and J genes are TRBV7-2 and TRBJ2-5, with 7 bases that match TRBD1. The CDR3 sequence is 14 residues long. CDR1 and CDR2 from the germline V gene are SGHTA and FQGNSA. V shed 2 bases, J shed 5 bases, and the junction held 5 bases outside the gene matches. DNA of the CDR3: TGTGCCAGCAGCTTATTACAGGGGTCGGAGACCCAGTACTTC. Protein product: CASSLLQGSETQYF.

The chain links TRBV24-1 to TRBJ2-1; 8 nucleotides align to TRBD2. The V segment lost 5 bases and the J segment 0 bases; nucleotides outside the gene matches: 2. Germline lookup yields CDR1 KGHDR and CDR2 SFDVKD. The CDR3 has 15 amino acids. The CDR3 sequence is CATSVAGGSYNEQFF. CDR3 nucleotide sequence: TGTGCCACCAGTGTTGCGGGGGGCTCCTACAATGAGCAGTTCTTC.

CDR3 loop: CASSLAGHGQETQYF. For the CDR3, the DNA is TGTGCCAGCAGCTTAGCGGGACATGGCCAAGAGACCCAGTACTTC. The rearrangement uses TRBV7-8 and TRBJ2-5, with D perhaps matching TRBD1 (6 bases). The CDR3 is 15 residues long. CDR1 and CDR2 from the germline V gene are SGHVS and FQNEAQ. The V gene lost 0 bases and the J gene lost 1 base, with 9 bases spanning the gap.

V and J are TRBV7-3 and TRBJ2-1; TRBD2 matches 8 bases. The CDR3 runs 15 residues. The germline V gene has CDR1 SGHTA and CDR2 FQGTGA. J was trimmed by 9 bases and V by 5 bases; bases with no gene match: 12. The CDR3 coding sequence is TGTGCCAGCAGCGATACTAGCGGTCGATGGGGTGAGCAGTTCTTC. Its protein is CASSDTSGRWGEQFF.

This chain joins TRBV5-1 and TRBJ1-6, with D possibly matching TRBD1 (5 bases). The CDR3 is made up of 14 amino acids. Trimming cost V 5 bases and J 5 bases, with 11 bases left between them. Germline CDR1 and CDR2: SGHRS and YFSETQ. Here the CDR3 reads CASRKQGDNSPLHF. The DNA of the CDR3 is TGCGCCAGCAGGAAGCAGGGTGATAATTCACCCCTCCACTTT.

In DNA form, the CDR3 reads TGTGCCAGCAGCCCAACCGGGACAGAGAACACTGAAGCTTTCTTT. Encoded protein: CASSPTGTENTEAFF. The chain uses TRBV7-9 and TRBJ1-1; 7 bases map to TRBD1. Trimming at V came to 5 bases and at J to 1 base, leaving 7 bases not matched to a gene. The CDR3 covers 15 residues. The V gene's germline CDR1 is SEHNR and CDR2 FQNEAQ (reference sequence).

This clone occurred once. The chain uses TRBV18 and TRBJ1-2; 8 nucleotides line up with TRBD1. The germline V gene has CDR1 KGHSH and CDR2 LQKENI. This CDR3 is built from 15 residues. Trimming cost V 3 bases and J 2 bases; bases outside gene matches: 5. The CDR3 nucleotides are TGTGCCAGCTCACCGACGGACAGGGCCAACTATGGCTACACCTTC. This encodes CASSPTDRANYGYTF.

This sequence joins TRBV19 and TRBJ2-7; D is possibly TRBD1 (5 bases). V gave up 7 bases and J gave up 2 bases, with 12 bases separating them. CDR1 and CDR2 (germline): LNHDA, SQIVND (reference sequence). This CDR3 spans 13 amino acids. CDR3: CASKSGNAYEQYF. CDR3 coding DNA: TGTGCCAGTAAGTCAGGGAATGCCTACGAGCAGTACTTC.

V is TRBV10-1 and J is TRBJ1-6; no firm D call. CDR3 size: 15 residues. Trimming stripped 0 bases from V and 7 bases from J, with 10 bases between. Germline V CDR1 and CDR2: WNHNN, SYGVQD (reference sequence). Written as DNA, the CDR3 is TGCGCCAGCAGTGAGTCTCGACTCGGGAATTCACCCCTCCACTTT. This encodes CASSESRLGNSPLHF.

This clone occurred a few times. The rearrangement links TRBV2 to TRBJ2-7; D not certain. V lost 5 bases and J lost 5, with 10 bases in between. Germline assignment: CDR1 SNHLY and CDR2 FYNNEI. The CDR3 is 12 amino acids. The DNA of the CDR3 is TGTGCCAGCAGTTATTACATCCACGAGCAGTACTTC. Amino acid sequence: CASSYYIHEQYF.

The V gene is TRBV2, the J gene TRBJ1-1; D possibly corresponds to TRBD1 (6 bases). Trimming took 5 bases from V and 3 from J, leaving 13 bases between them. The length of the CDR3 is 14 residues. The V gene's germline CDR1 is SNHLY and CDR2 FYNNEI. The CDR3 nucleotides are TGTGCCAGCAGTTCCTCGGGACAATACACTGAAGCTTTCTTT. Residues: CASSSSGQYTEAFF.

The rearrangement links TRBV2 to TRBJ1-1; 8 bases agree with TRBD1. CDR3 size: 14 residues. Germline V lookup: CDR1 SNHLY, CDR2 FYNNEI. V was pared by 5 bases and J by 10 bases, with 12 bases of the junction left unmatched. Written as DNA, the CDR3 is TGTGCCAGCAGTCTCAGCAACTCCAGGGGGCGAGCTTTCTTT. Encoded protein: CASSLSNSRGRAFF.

V is TRBV27 and J is TRBJ1-5; possible D gene TRBD1, 6 bases. The CDR3 is 18 amino acids. CDR1 is MNHEY, CDR2 SMNVEV, per germline (reference sequence). The V gene lost 5 bases and the J gene lost 1 base, with 21 bases spanning the gap. In nucleotides, the CDR3 is TGTGCCAGCAGTCCCTCTGTCCACAGGGACGGCAGCAATCAGCCCCAGCATTTT. Translation: CASSPSVHRDGSNQPQHF.

The chain couples TRBV5-1 to TRBJ2-7; 10 bases map to TRBD2. The CDR3 consists of 17 residues. The V segment lost 4 bases and the J segment 4 bases; nucleotides outside the gene matches: 14. Germline V gene lookup returns CDR1 SGHRS and CDR2 YFSETQ. This CDR3 reads CASSPIPGLAASYEQYF. The DNA for the CDR3 is TGCGCCAGCAGCCCGATCCCAGGACTAGCGGCTTCATACGAGCAGTACTTC. Full variable domain (missing parts from reference TRBV5-1 and TRBJ2-7): KAGVTQTPRYLIKTRGQQVTLSCSPISGHRSVSWYQQTPGQGLQFLFEYFSETQRNKGNFPGRFSGRQFSNSRSEMNVSTLELGDSALYLCASSPIPGLAASYEQYFGPGTRLTVT.

For the CDR3, the DNA is TGTGCCAGCACACCGACACCGAACACTGAAGCTTTCTTT. This gives the protein CASTPTPNTEAFF. V gene TRBV5-6 combines with J gene TRBJ1-1, with unresolved D. Germline CDR1 SGHDT, CDR2 YYEEEE. The CDR3 sequence is 13 residues long. Trimming removed 6 bases at V and 1 base at J, with 10 bases between.

This rearrangement joins TRBV7-2 to TRBJ2-7; a possible D gene is TRBD2 (6 bases). The CDR3 is made up of 14 amino acids. Trimming removed 3 bases from V and 4 bases from J, with 13 bases in between. Per the germline V gene, CDR1 is SGHTA and CDR2 is FQGNSA. CDR3 DNA: TGTGCCAGCAGCTTGCCCCTAGCGAATTACGAGCAGTACTTC. Its protein is CASSLPLANYEQYF.